This T cell receptor (beta chain) was profiled in a study of early T cells in non-severe SARS-CoV-2 infection. Background on the study: RNA in bulk from unsorted whole blood was sequenced, and chains were unpaired.

Unique molecular identifier tags were affixed to discrete cDNA molecules. Using its own MiXCR run on the 5' RACE reads, TCRdb lists one record per CDR3 protein. The repertoire includes about 67,000 distinct CDR3 sequences, 11% of them detected once, and 3.5% to 4% sits in the top ten. General observations from the study: Sequences matched to VDJdb favored anti-spike CD8 responses, while private and CD4 specificities were missed.

With regard to this clonotype: What it binds is not known.

This receptor was obtained from an adult who was a healthcare worker with PCR-confirmed SARS-CoV-2 infection or an uninfected control (not recorded which). Sample: whole blood.

Written as DNA, the CDR3 is TGTGCCAGCAGCTTGATGGGACTAGCGGGCACAGATACGCAGTATTTT. Translation gives CASSLMGLAGTDTQYF. The chain has TRBV7-2 and TRBJ2-3, with TRBD2 matching over 11 bases. Germline V CDR1 and CDR2: SGHTA, FQGNSA. CDR3 length equals 16 residues. V gave up 3 bases and J gave up 1 base; unmatched junction bases: 3.